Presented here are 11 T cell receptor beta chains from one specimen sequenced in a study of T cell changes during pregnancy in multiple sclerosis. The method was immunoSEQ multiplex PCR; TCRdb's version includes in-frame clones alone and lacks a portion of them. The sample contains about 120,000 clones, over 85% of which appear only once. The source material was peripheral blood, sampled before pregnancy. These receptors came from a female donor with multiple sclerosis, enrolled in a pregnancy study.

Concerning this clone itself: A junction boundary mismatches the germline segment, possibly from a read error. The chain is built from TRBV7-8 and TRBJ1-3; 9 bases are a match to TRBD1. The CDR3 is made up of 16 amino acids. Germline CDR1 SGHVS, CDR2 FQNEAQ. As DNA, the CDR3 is TGTACCAGCAGCCGGCCGAAAGGACAGGGGGGAAACACCATATATTTT. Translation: CTSSRPKGQGGNTIYF.

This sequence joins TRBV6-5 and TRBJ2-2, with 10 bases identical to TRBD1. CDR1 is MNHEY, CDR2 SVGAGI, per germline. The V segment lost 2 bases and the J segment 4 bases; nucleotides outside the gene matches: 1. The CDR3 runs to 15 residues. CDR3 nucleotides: TGTGCCAGCAGTTACGGGACAGGGGTCACCGGGGAGCTGTTTTTT. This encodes CASSYGTGVTGELFF.

The CDR3 bases are TGTGCCAGCAGCGTGGGGACAGCGCAAGAGACCCAGTACTTC. Its protein product is CASSVGTAQETQYF. V gene TRBV9 combines with J gene TRBJ2-5, with 7 nucleotides matching TRBD1. With V trimmed by 2 bases and J by 2 bases, 3 bases remained unmatched. Germline V CDR1 and CDR2: SGDLS, YYNGEE. This CDR3 spans 14 amino acids.

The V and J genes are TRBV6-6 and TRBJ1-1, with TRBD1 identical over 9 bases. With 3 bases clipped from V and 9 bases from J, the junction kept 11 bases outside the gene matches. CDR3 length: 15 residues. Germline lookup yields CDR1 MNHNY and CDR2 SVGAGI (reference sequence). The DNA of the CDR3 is TGTGCCAGCAGTTATTCCCCCGGGACAGGGAGTCAAGCTTTCTTT. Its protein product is CASSYSPGTGSQAFF.

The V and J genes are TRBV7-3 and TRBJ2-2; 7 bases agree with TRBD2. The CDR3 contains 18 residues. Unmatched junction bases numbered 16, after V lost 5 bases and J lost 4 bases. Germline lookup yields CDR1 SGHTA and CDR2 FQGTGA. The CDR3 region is CASSQSAQRGAGTGELFF. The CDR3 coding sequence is TGTGCCAGCAGCCAAAGTGCGCAGCGGGGTGCTGGCACCGGGGAGCTGTTTTTT.

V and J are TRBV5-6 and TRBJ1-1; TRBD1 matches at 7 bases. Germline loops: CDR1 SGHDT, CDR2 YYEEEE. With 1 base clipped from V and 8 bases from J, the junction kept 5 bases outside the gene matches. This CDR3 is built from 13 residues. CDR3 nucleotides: TGTGCCAGCAGCTTGACAGGGGTCGAGGAAGCTTTCTTT. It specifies CASSLTGVEEAFF.

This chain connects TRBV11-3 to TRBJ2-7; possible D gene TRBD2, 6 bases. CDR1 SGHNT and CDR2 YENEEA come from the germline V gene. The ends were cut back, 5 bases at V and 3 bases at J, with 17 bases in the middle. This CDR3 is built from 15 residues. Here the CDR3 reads CASSPGGDFGYEQYF. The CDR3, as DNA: TGTGCCAGCAGCCCCGGAGGGGATTTTGGCTACGAGCAGTACTTC.

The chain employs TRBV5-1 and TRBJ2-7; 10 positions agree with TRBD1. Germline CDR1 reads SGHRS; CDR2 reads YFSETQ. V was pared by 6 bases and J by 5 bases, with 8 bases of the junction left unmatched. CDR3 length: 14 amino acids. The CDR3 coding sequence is TGCGCCAGCACTACTGACAGGGGGCGAAACGAGCAGTACTTC. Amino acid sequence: CASTTDRGRNEQYF.

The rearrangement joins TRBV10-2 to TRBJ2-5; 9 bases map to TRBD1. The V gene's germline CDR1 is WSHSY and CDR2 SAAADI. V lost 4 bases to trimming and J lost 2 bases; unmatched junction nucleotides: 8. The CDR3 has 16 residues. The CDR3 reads CASSAGQGWGQETQYF. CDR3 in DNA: TGCGCCAGCAGTGCGGGACAGGGATGGGGACAAGAGACCCAGTACTTC.

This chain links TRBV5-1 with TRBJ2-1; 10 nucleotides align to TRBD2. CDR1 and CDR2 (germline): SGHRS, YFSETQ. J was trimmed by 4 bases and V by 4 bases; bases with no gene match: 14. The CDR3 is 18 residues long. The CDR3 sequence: CASSPSGTSDSKYNEQFF. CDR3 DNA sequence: TGCGCCAGCAGCCCGTCCGGGACTAGCGATTCAAAGTACAATGAGCAGTTCTTC.

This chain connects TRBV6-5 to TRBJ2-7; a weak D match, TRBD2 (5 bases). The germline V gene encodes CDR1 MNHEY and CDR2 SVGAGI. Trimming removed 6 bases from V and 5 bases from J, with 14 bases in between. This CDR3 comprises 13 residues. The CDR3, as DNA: TGTGCCAGCAGACCTGGACGAGGGCACGAGCAGTACTTC. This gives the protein CASRPGRGHEQYF.